Listed below are T cell receptor beta chains from one sample, sequenced in a study of blood T cells in healthy people across ages. Each CDR3 protein gets one entry after TCRdb re-called the 5' RACE reads with MiXCR. The table shows roughly 680,000 distinct CDR3 sequences, with around half occurring only once. Material: blood. The receptors were gathered from an older woman in good health. The CDR3 runs from the conserved cysteine through the conserved F or W. The D gene is left open where the match is weak. Clone size is not always given. Where it is, it says once, few, many or a class for expanded clones.

J gene | CDR3 length | clone size | V gene | D gene | CDR3 DNA | CDR3 protein
TRBJ2-1 | 13 | few | TRBV29-1 | TRBD2 | TGCAGCGTTGTGCGGGAGTCCTACAATGAGCAGTTCTTC | CSVVRESYNEQFF
TRBJ1-2 | 12 | . | TRBV7-8 | . | TGTGCCAGCAGCGCCACAGCCTATGGCTACACCTTC | CASSATAYGYTF
TRBJ2-1 | 17 | . | TRBV29-1 | TRBD2 | TGCAGCGTTAAAGGACTAGCGGGAGGGCCTGGGGGGGATGAGCAGTTCTTC | CSVKGLAGGPGGDEQFF
TRBJ2-3 | 13 | few | TRBV2 | . | TGTGCCAGCGTGGGAAGAGATGGGGATACGCAGTATTTT | CASVGRDGDTQYF
TRBJ2-1 | 15 | . | TRBV3-1 | . | TGTGCCAGCAGCCAAGCGGCAGGGAGCCCGGGTACGCAGTTCTTC | CASSQAAGSPGTQFF
TRBJ2-5 | 14 | . | TRBV7-2 | . | TGTGCCAGCAGCAAGTCGGGAGTCCTACTATCACAGTACTTC | CASSKSGVLLSQYF
TRBJ2-3 | 14 | many | TRBV7-9 | . | TGTGCCAGCAGCTCGGCTGCTAGCACAGATACGCAGTATTTT | CASSSAASTDTQYF
TRBJ2-3 | 15 | few | TRBV20-1 | TRBD2 | TGCAGTGCTAAAAATAGCGGGAGGGCCTCAGATACGCAGTATTTT | CSAKNSGRASDTQYF
TRBJ1-2 | 14 | . | TRBV7-6 | . | TGTGCCAGCAGCTTTTTGGGTTCGCGGTATGGCTACACCTTC | CASSFLGSRYGYTF
TRBJ1-2 | 17 | . | TRBV7-9 | . | TGTGCCAGCAGCTTAGCGCGCTCCCTCTCAGGAGGCTATGGCTACACCTTC | CASSLARSLSGGYGYTF
TRBJ2-3 | 16 | . | TRBV10-3 | TRBD2 | TGTGCCATCAGTGATGGCGGGGGATCGATGGCAGATACGCAGTATTTT | CAISDGGGSMADTQYF
TRBJ2-2 | 13 | . | TRBV29-1 | . | TGCAGCGTTCGGGTCCCGAACACCGGGGAGCTGTTTTTT | CSVRVPNTGELFF
TRBJ1-2 | 15 | . | TRBV12-3/TRBV12-4 | . | TGTGCCAGCAGCCCCGTAAGGGGGACCGACTATGGCTACACCTTC | CASSPVRGTDYGYTF
TRBJ1-5 | 15 | once | TRBV6-6 | . | TGTGCCAGCAACCTCCTAGGGAATAGCAATCAGCCCCAGCATTTT | CASNLLGNSNQPQHF
TRBJ2-5 | 15 | . | TRBV6-6 | TRBD1 | TGTGCCAGCAGCGGGACAGGGGGAAACCAAGAGACCCAGTACTTC | CASSGTGGNQETQYF
TRBJ2-1 | 16 | . | TRBV20-1 | TRBD2 | TGCAGTGCGGGAACCGGGGCAGCGGGAGTCAACAATGAGCAGTTCTTC | CSAGTGAAGVNNEQFF
TRBJ2-3 | 15 | . | TRBV10-3 | TRBD1 | TGTGCCATCAGAGAGCCGGGACAGGGGGCAGATACGCAGTATTTT | CAIREPGQGADTQYF
TRBJ1-4 | 13 | . | TRBV2 | . | TGTGCCAGCAGTATTCAGGGGAGTGAAAAACTGTTTTTT | CASSIQGSEKLFF
TRBJ2-7 | 17 | . | TRBV7-3 | TRBD2 | TGTGCCAGCAGCTTAGTTCCTAGCGGGAGAAGGTACAATGAGCAGTACTTC | CASSLVPSGRRYNEQYF
TRBJ2-1 | 15 | many | TRBV4-2 | . | TGTGCCAGCAGCCCCACCTTGGCTAGCGTCCATGAGCAGTTCTTC | CASSPTLASVHEQFF
TRBJ2-7 | 15 | . | TRBV4-2 | . | TGTGCCAGCAGCCAGCCCGCTTGGCTAACCTACGAGCAGTACTTC | CASSQPAWLTYEQYF
TRBJ2-3 | 18 | . | TRBV3-1 | TRBD2 | TGTGCCAGCAGCCGTACTAGCGGGAGGCCTTCTAGCACAGATACGCAGTATTTT | CASSRTSGRPSSTDTQYF
TRBJ2-2 | 15 | . | TRBV7-9 | TRBD1 | TGTGCCAGCGGGCGGACAGGGATAAACACCGGGGAGCTGTTTTTT | CASGRTGINTGELFF
TRBJ1-2 | 14 | . | TRBV5-1 | TRBD1 | TGTGCCAGCAGCCCCGTACAGGGGAACTATGGCTACACCTTC | CASSPVQGNYGYTF
TRBJ2-7 | 14 | few | TRBV28 | . | TGTGCCAGCAGTGGGGGCCCTCGGAACTACGAGCAGTACTTC | CASSGGPRNYEQYF
TRBJ2-7 | 13 | . | TRBV11-1 | . | TGTGCCAGCAGCCCGACAGTTGGCTACGAGCAGTACTTC | CASSPTVGYEQYF
TRBJ1-1 | 13 | . | TRBV12-3/TRBV12-4 | . | TGTGCCAGCAGTTTCAAGGAGGGCACTGAAGCTTTCTTT | CASSFKEGTEAFF
TRBJ2-7 | 14 | . | TRBV30 | TRBD1 | TGTGCCTGGAGTACCACAGGGGGTTTGGGGAAGCAGTACTTC | CAWSTTGGLGKQYF
TRBJ2-4 | 16 | few | TRBV2 | TRBD2 | TGTGCCAGCAGCGGTGGGACTAGCGGGCGATGGGACATTCAGTACTTC | CASSGGTSGRWDIQYF
TRBJ2-1 | 14 | few | TRBV29-1 | TRBD1 | TGCAGCGTAGAAGACAGGGGGCTAAACAATGAGCAGTTCTTC | CSVEDRGLNNEQFF
TRBJ1-1 | 15 | . | TRBV7-2 | . | TGTGCCAGCAGCTTAGGGTCAGGGTTGAACACTGAAGCTTTCTTT | CASSLGSGLNTEAFF
TRBJ2-7 | 13 | . | TRBV24-1 | . | TGTGCCACCAGTGTTGGGGGGAACTACGAGCAGTACTTC | CATSVGGNYEQYF
TRBJ2-3 | 15 | once | TRBV4-2 | TRBD2 | TGTGCCAGCAGCCAAGGGACTAGCGGGGCAGATACGCAGTATTTT | CASSQGTSGADTQYF
TRBJ2-3 | 13 | few | TRBV29-1 | . | TGCAGCGCTCCATTTACCTCCACAGATACGCAGTATTTT | CSAPFTSTDTQYF
TRBJ1-1 | 14 | . | TRBV18 | . | TGTGCCAGCTCACAAGGACAGACGGGCACTGAAGCTTTCTTT | CASSQGQTGTEAFF
TRBJ2-3 | 14 | few | TRBV20-1 | . | TGCAGTGCTAGACGTGGGGCTAGCACAGATACGCAGTATTTT | CSARRGASTDTQYF
TRBJ2-1 | 15 | . | TRBV5-1 | TRBD2 | TGCGCCAGCAGCCGCACTAGCGGGAGAGACAATGAGCAGTTCTTC | CASSRTSGRDNEQFF
TRBJ2-1 | 16 | . | TRBV20-1 | TRBD2 | TGCAGTGCCCGTAGCGGGAGGGCCCGCTCCTACAATGAGCAGTTCTTC | CSARSGRARSYNEQFF
TRBJ1-5 | 13 | many | TRBV29-1 | . | TGCAGCGTTTTACAGGGCATCAATCAGCCCCAGCATTTT | CSVLQGINQPQHF
TRBJ2-7 | 14 | few | TRBV12-3/TRBV12-4 | TRBD1 | TGTGCCAGCAGTTTACGGGACAGGGGCCACGAGCAGTACTTC | CASSLRDRGHEQYF
TRBJ2-3 | 15 | . | TRBV5-1 | . | TGCGCCAGCAGCTTGGAAGGCGGCAGGGGAGATACGCAGTATTTT | CASSLEGGRGDTQYF
TRBJ2-7 | 17 | . | TRBV27 | TRBD2 | TGTGCCAGCAGTTCAAGACTAGCGCAAAGCTCCTACAATGAGCAGTACTTC | CASSSRLAQSSYNEQYF
TRBJ1-5 | 13 | . | TRBV25-1 | . | TGTGCCAGCAGTGATCAGCCCAATCAGCCCCAGCATTTT | CASSDQPNQPQHF
TRBJ1-1 | 13 | . | TRBV29-1 | . | TGCAGCGCAAAAGACATTTTGAACACTGAAGCTTTCTTT | CSAKDILNTEAFF
TRBJ2-1 | 16 | . | TRBV9 | . | TGTGCCGGCAGCGTAGGAGTGAGGGACCCCTACAATGAGCAGTTCTTC | CAGSVGVRDPYNEQFF
TRBJ2-7 | 14 | once | TRBV7-2 | . | TGTGCCAGCAGCTTCGGCTTGTCCGCCTACGAGCAGTACTTC | CASSFGLSAYEQYF
TRBJ2-7 | 16 | . | TRBV6-2/TRBV6-3 | TRBD1 | TGTGCCAGCAGTTACTTCCCCGGACAGGGAAACTACGAGCAGTACTTC | CASSYFPGQGNYEQYF
TRBJ2-1 | 12 | . | TRBV18 | . | TGTGCCAGCTCCCCCGACTCGAGTGAGCAGTTCTTC | CASSPDSSEQFF
TRBJ1-6 | 16 | . | TRBV27 | . | TGTGCCAGCAGTTTAGTAAGGGGCGGGACCTATTCACCCCTCCACTTT | CASSLVRGGTYSPLHF
TRBJ2-1 | 12 | . | TRBV10-3 | . | TGTGCCATCAGTGAATTTAGTGATGAGCAGTTCTTC | CAISEFSDEQFF
TRBJ1-1 | 14 | . | TRBV18 | . | TGTGCCAGCTCACCTCTAGGGGCTACCACTGAAGCTTTCTTT | CASSPLGATTEAFF
TRBJ2-5 | 13 | few | TRBV7-2 | . | TGTGCCAGCAGCTCAATGAACCAAGAGACCCAGTACTTC | CASSSMNQETQYF
TRBJ1-1 | 13 | . | TRBV11-2 | . | TGTGCCAGCAGCTTTGGGTCGGTCACTGAAGCTTTCTTT | CASSFGSVTEAFF
TRBJ2-3 | 18 | . | TRBV7-9 | TRBD2 | TGTGCCAGCAGCCACGGGCTAGCGGGGTTATCTAGCACAGATACGCAGTATTTT | CASSHGLAGLSSTDTQYF
TRBJ2-7 | 17 | . | TRBV14 | . | TGTGCCAGCAGCCGGGCCTCCTCTGCGGGGTCCTACAATGAGCAGTACTTC | CASSRASSAGSYNEQYF
TRBJ2-7 | 15 | few | TRBV3-1 | . | TGTGCCAGCAGCCAATTTGGGGGAAGCTCCTACGAGCAGTACTTC | CASSQFGGSSYEQYF
TRBJ2-7 | 13 | . | TRBV28 | TRBD1 | TGTGCCAGCAGGGACGACAGGGGTTACGAGCAGTACTTC | CASRDDRGYEQYF